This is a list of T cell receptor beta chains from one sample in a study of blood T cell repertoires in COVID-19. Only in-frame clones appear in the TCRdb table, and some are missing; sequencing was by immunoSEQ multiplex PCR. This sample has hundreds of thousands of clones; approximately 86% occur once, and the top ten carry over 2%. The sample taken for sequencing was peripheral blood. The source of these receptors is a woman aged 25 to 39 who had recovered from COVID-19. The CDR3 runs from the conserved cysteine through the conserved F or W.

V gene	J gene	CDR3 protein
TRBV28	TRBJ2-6	CASRPGQGGSGANVLTF
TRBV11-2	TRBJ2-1	CASSWTGTSGGVVEQFF
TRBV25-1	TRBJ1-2	CASSEPDRLYGGYTF
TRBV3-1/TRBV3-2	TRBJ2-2	CASSSGQGRRTGELFF
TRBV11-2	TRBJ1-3	CASSLGLRVGNTIYF
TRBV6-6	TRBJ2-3	CASSPSGLAGTDTQYF
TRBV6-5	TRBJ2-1	CASRQTSGGANEQFF
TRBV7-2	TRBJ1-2	CASSGRDGLGYTF
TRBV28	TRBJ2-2	CASSFGTANTGELFF
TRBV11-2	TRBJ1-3	CASSLGGSGNTIYF
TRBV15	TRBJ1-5	CATSPGYSNQPQHF
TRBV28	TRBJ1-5	CASTNRYNQPQHF
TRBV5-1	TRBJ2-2	CASSLTAGTVGAGELFF
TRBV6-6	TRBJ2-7	CASKGQGPYEQYF
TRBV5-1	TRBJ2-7	CASSLGGGRSANEQYF
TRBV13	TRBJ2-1	CASSLGERGGLSEQFF
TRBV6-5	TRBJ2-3	CATLQGADTQYF
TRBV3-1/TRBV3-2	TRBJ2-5	CASSPLDTHQETQYF
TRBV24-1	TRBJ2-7	CATSDPGTGDYEQYF
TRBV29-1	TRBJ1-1	CSVVDRGGTEAFF
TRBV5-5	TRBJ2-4	CASSGEGYIQYF
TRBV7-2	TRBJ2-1	CASSFQRRFDEQFF
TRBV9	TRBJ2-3	CASSLGTSGSADTQYF
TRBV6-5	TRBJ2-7	CASSYSGRGSSYEQYF
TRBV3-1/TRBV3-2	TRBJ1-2	CASSQRSTGGGYTF
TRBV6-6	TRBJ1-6	CASRGRDQSPLHF
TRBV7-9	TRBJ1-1	CASSLGWGEGTEAFF
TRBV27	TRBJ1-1	CASTDRGNTEAFF
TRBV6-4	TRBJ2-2	CASSDGLAGDAGELFF
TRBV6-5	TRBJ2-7	CASSYGQGASWEQYF
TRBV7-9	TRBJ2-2	CATDPTSGSTGELFF
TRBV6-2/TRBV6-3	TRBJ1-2	CASSYSTGQRGYTF
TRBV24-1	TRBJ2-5	CATSDLRTGDQETQYF
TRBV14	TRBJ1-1	CASSQVTTPGAFF
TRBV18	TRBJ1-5	CASSPGTGGFGSNQPQHF
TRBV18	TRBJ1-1	CASSPKAAEAFF
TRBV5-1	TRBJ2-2	CASRPGQIRPSNTGELFF
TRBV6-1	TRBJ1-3	CASSEGHPYSGNTIYF
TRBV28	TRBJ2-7	CASPSRDRYYEQYF
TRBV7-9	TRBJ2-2	CASTVVSARGNTGELFF
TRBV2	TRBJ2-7	CASSESPGQGDYEQYF
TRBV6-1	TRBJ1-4	CASSEGEVGEKLFF
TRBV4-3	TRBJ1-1	CASSQEMESTGNTEAFF
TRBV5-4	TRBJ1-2	CASSLAGGPEIYGYTF
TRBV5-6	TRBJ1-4	CASSRTTGGEKLFF
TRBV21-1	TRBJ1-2	CASSKGPGVNYGYTF
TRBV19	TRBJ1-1	CASSIDPYSQAFF
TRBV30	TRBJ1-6	CAWSNGGQGSPLHF
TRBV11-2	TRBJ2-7	CASSPYAREQYF
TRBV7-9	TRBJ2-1	CASSQISGSRFGEQFF
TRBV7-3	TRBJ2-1	CASSASNPSGSDNEQFF
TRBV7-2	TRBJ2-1	CASSLDASRSFF
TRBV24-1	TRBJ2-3	CATSDSLARTQYF
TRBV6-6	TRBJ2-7	CASSQTGSEQYF
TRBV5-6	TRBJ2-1	CASSLVRTGGPPDEQFF
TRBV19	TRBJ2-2	CASSIRQGGGELFF
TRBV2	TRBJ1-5	CASRGGSGQPQHF
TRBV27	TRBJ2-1	CASSIERVRNNEQFF
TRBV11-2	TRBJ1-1	CASRKLNTEAFF
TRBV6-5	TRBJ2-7	CASSYGGTGPYEQYF